This TCR beta chain originates from a study of shared clonotypes between healthy human individuals. At the level of the study: Donor ages ranged 18 to 49 years: a couple of women, a few men.

Both subsets, CD45RA+ naive and CD45RA-negative memory, were split from the CD4+ cells. Researchers divided each subset's genomic DNA evenly across several immunoSEQ plates. 200 to 250 ng DNA, tens of thousands of T cell genomes, went into each sorted-subset replicate PCR. Produced via immunoSEQ multiplex PCR; TCRdb's table is partial and in-frame only. The profile shows approximately 1.4 million clones, 95% to 99% of them singletons. This receptor was obtained from a man aged 30 to 45 in good health. Sequenced sample: naive CD4+ T cells sorted from blood. Described subset: CD45RA+ positively selected.

The CDR3 is CASSPLNLASTDTQYF. CDR3 coding DNA: TGCGCCAGCAGCCCGTTAAACCTAGCTAGCACAGATACGCAGTATTTT. The J gene is TRBJ2-3, the V gene TRBV5-1, with TRBD2 as a possible D gene (5 bases). The CDR3 contains 16 residues. V was pared by 4 bases and J by 0 bases, with 15 bases between. CDR1 SGHRS and CDR2 YFSETQ come from the germline V gene.